The 21 T cell receptor beta chains below come from one sample, sequenced in a study of blood T cells in healthy people across ages. Sample-barcoded 5' priming and a J-beta primer mix drove a second PCR of about 6 to 12 cycles. TCRdb independently ran MiXCR on the 5' RACE reads; one entry per CDR3 protein. The sample lists over 1.5 million distinct CDR3 sequences, around half seen once, with 2% to 2.5% in the top ten. The sequencing input was blood. Every receptor here comes from a woman between 40 and 50 years old in good health.

With regard to this clonotype: An end of the junction does not agree with germline; a read error may underlie this. The V call is TRBV5-1, the J call TRBJ1-4; D gene unclear. This CDR3 spans 14 amino acids. The V gene's germline CDR1 is SGHRS and CDR2 YFSETQ. The CDR3 DNA sequence: TGCGCCAGCAGCTTGGCCCCGATTAATGAAGAACTGTTTTTT. Translating gives CASSLAPINEELFF.

The chain has TRBV30 and TRBJ1-2; weak D call: TRBD1 (6 bases). Germline V gene sequence: CDR1 GTSNPN, CDR2 SVGIG (reference sequence). Between the trimmed V and J ends, which lost 1 base and 6 bases, there was a span of 12 bases. The CDR3 length is 13 residues. The CDR3 coding sequence is TGTGCCTGGAGTGGGGGCAGGGGTAATGGCTACACCTTC. Its translation is CAWSGGRGNGYTF. Supplemented by reference TRBV30 and TRBJ1-2, the full variable domain reads SQTIHQWPATLVQPVGSPLSLECTVEGTSNPNLYWYRQAAGRGLQLLFYSVGIGQISSEVPQNLSASRPQDRQFILSSKKLLLSDSGFYLCAWSGGRGNGYTFGSGTRLTVV.

V usage is TRBV7-6 and J usage is TRBJ2-7, with 13 bases that match TRBD2. TRBJ2-5 matches the DNA end more closely, so the J call is doubtful. CDR1 SGHVS and CDR2 FNYEAQ come from the germline V gene. This CDR3 region has 17 residues. The CDR3 is CASTRTSGRVGGETQYF. In DNA, the CDR3 is TGTGCCAGCACCCGGACTAGCGGGAGAGTGGGCGGAGAGACCCAGTACTTC.

V usage is TRBV25-1 and J usage is TRBJ1-2, with D maybe TRBD1 (6 bases). This CDR3 contains 15 residues. Germline V lookup: CDR1 MGHDK, CDR2 SYGVNS. Trimming shortened V by 1 base and J by 6 bases, and 15 bases separated the two germline ends. CDR3 coding DNA: TGTGCCAGCAGTGAATCTTTGGGGACAAGAAATGGCTACACCTTC. Protein: CASSESLGTRNGYTF.

The chain couples TRBV6-4 to TRBJ2-2; TRBD2 might be the D (5 bases). CDR1 and CDR2 (germline): MRHNA, SNTAGT. The CDR3 is made up of 13 amino acids. V lost 7 bases, J lost 6 bases, and 12 bases lay in between. The CDR3 DNA reads as TGTGCCAGCAAATCGGACTGGGCCGGGGAGCTGTTTTTT. This gives the protein CASKSDWAGELFF.

In its sample, this clonotype was seen once. The chain uses TRBV6-6 and TRBJ2-3; 8 bases line up with TRBD2. CDR3 length equals 16 residues. Germline V gene data show CDR1 as MNHNY and CDR2 as SVGAGI (reference sequence). The trim removed 5 bases at V and 5 bases at J, leaving 12 bases unmatched. CDR3 loop: CASSPGLAGGGDTQYF. The CDR3 DNA reads TGTGCCAGCAGTCCAGGACTAGCTGGGGGCGGAGATACGCAGTATTTT.

V is TRBV6-5 and J is TRBJ1-5; no clear D gene. Germline V gene sequence: CDR1 MNHEY, CDR2 SVGAGI. The CDR3 runs to 16 residues. V lost 5 bases and J 7 bases, leaving 21 bases between the germline ends. The CDR3 loop reads CASSRSAGPDGQPQHF. The CDR3 nucleotides are TGTGCCAGCAGTCGTTCGGCAGGACCCGATGGACAGCCCCAGCATTTT.

V is TRBV2 and J is TRBJ2-5, with D perhaps matching TRBD2 (6 bases). The V gene lost 7 bases and the J gene lost 11 bases, with 14 bases spanning the gap. This CDR3 comprises 11 residues. Germline V CDR1 and CDR2: SNHLY, FYNNEI. CDR3 protein: CASKDPREQYF. CDR3 bases: TGTGCCAGCAAAGACCCTCGGGAGCAGTACTTC.

V is TRBV20-1 and J is TRBJ2-3; D uncertain. The CDR3 is 14 amino acids. Germline CDR1 is DFQATT and CDR2 is SNEGSKA (reference sequence). V was cut by 3 bases and J by 0 bases, with 10 bases left in between. As DNA, the CDR3 is TGCAGTGCTAGTTGGGAAGCTAGCACAGATACGCAGTATTTT. Amino acid sequence: CSASWEASTDTQYF.

This clonotype showed up just a few times. The chain is built from TRBV28 and TRBJ2-3; TRBD2 matches at 10 bases. The CDR3 covers 15 residues. CDR1 and CDR2 from the germline V gene are MDHEN and SYDVKM. The junction had 8 bases not matched to a gene; V was cut back by 6 bases and J by 5 bases. CDR3 residues: CASSPERGGRDTQYF. The CDR3 DNA follows: TGTGCCAGCAGCCCGGAGCGGGGGGGCCGAGATACGCAGTATTTT.

This clonotype has just a few counts. The chain recombines TRBV18 with TRBJ2-5; 7 positions match TRBD1. Germline V gives CDR1 KGHSH, CDR2 LQKENI. The CDR3 runs to 16 residues. The V gene end was trimmed by 3 bases and the J gene end by 5 bases; junction bases not matched to a gene: 12. The CDR3 sequence is CASSPDRAPLTETQYF. As DNA, the CDR3 is TGTGCCAGCTCACCTGACAGGGCCCCCCTCACCGAGACCCAGTACTTC.

This clonotype was picked up a small number of times. The rearrangement links TRBV6-7 to TRBJ2-5, with D unclear. TRBV6-7 falls under the ORF class, with uncertain function. The CDR3 is 15 residues long. V shed 2 bases and J shed 4 bases, with 14 bases lying between them. The CDR3 spells CASSYPRSSPETQYF. The CDR3 DNA reads TGTGCCAGCAGTTACCCCAGATCGTCTCCAGAGACCCAGTACTTC.

The rearrangement links TRBV6-1 to TRBJ1-5, with a possible D match to TRBD1 (6 bases). This CDR3 spans 14 amino acids. The germline V and J ends were trimmed by 7 bases and 6 bases, with 16 bases remaining between them. Germline CDR1 reads MNHNS; CDR2 reads SASEGT. The CDR3 bases are TGTGCCAGCAAGGAAACAGGGAGGAGTCAGCCCCAGCATTTT. Residues: CASKETGRSQPQHF.

V is TRBV7-9 and J is TRBJ1-5; no clear D. The CDR3 is 12 amino acids. The V end lost 4 bases, the J end lost 11 bases, and 12 bases lay between the germline ends. Per the germline V gene, CDR1 is SEHNR and CDR2 is FQNEAQ (reference sequence). CDR3 residues: CASSSPQGTQHF. Here the CDR3 DNA reads TGTGCCAGCAGCTCACCCCAAGGAACCCAGCATTTT.

J is TRBJ1-1 and V is TRBV6-6; D is unresolved. V lost 2 bases, J lost 6 bases, and 4 bases lay in between. The germline CDR1 and CDR2 sequences are MNHNY and SVGAGI (reference sequence). The CDR3 length is 11 residues. CDR3 sequence (DNA): TGTGCCAGCAGTTACATCGCTGAAGCTTTCTTT. It codes for CASSYIAEAFF.

This chain joins TRBV7-8 and TRBJ2-4, with D unresolved. The J call may not be correct, given that the DNA end is closer to TRBJ2-7. CDR1 SGHVS and CDR2 FQNEAQ come from the germline V gene. The CDR3 totals 11 residues. CDR3 in amino acids: CASSGLDEQYF. For the CDR3, the DNA is TGTGCCAGCAGCGGATTGGACGAGCAGTACTTC.

The chain links TRBV12-5 to TRBJ2-1; 7 bases are shared with TRBD1. Germline-derived CDR1 and CDR2 are LGHNT and FRNRAP. The V and J ends lost 3 bases and 6 bases, in that order; junction bases with no gene match: 8. CDR3 length: 15 amino acids. Here the CDR3 DNA reads TGTGCTAGTGGTTTAAGGGGGCCCTCGGGCAATGAGCAGTTCTTC. It codes for CASGLRGPSGNEQFF.

The gene calls are TRBV9 and TRBJ2-5; 8 bases fit TRBD2. Germline lookup yields CDR1 SGDLS and CDR2 YYNGEE. The CDR3 covers 14 residues. V lost 3 bases and J lost 11; bases outside the gene matches: 12. The CDR3 loop is CASSASGGKNEQYF. The CDR3 nucleotides are TGTGCCAGCAGCGCCTCGGGGGGGAAGAATGAGCAGTACTTC.

The rearrangement joins TRBV27 to TRBJ2-1; 7 positions agree with TRBD2. The CDR3 totals 18 residues. The trim removed 2 bases at V and 2 bases at J, leaving 12 bases unmatched. Germline values: CDR1 MNHEY, CDR2 SMNVEV (reference sequence). CDR3 loop: CASSLRYLGGWPYNEQFF. The DNA for the CDR3 is TGTGCCAGCAGTTTACGGTACTTGGGAGGGTGGCCCTACAATGAGCAGTTCTTC.

This rearrangement joins TRBV6-6 to TRBJ2-5; tentatively, D is TRBD2 (5 bases). The length of the CDR3 is 14 residues. CDR1 is MNHNY, CDR2 SVGAGI, per germline (reference sequence). Deletions cut 6 bases from V and 0 bases from J, with 11 bases between. The CDR3 protein is CASRGMDYQETQYF. Written as DNA, the CDR3 is TGTGCCAGCAGGGGAATGGACTACCAAGAGACCCAGTACTTC.

This clonotype was counted a few times. The chain recombines TRBV5-1 with TRBJ2-3; weak D call: TRBD2 (6 bases). CDR1 and CDR2 from the germline V gene are SGHRS and YFSETQ. The V and J ends lost 0 bases and 4 bases respectively, with 9 bases between them. This CDR3 comprises 14 residues. CDR3 nucleotides: TGCGCCAGCAGCTTGGTGACTAGTTCAGATACGCAGTATTTT. It yields the protein CASSLVTSSDTQYF.